The 14 T cell receptor beta chains given below trace back to one sample, sequenced in a study of blood T cell repertoires in COVID-19. Profiled with immunoSEQ multiplex PCR; TCRdb holds only in-frame clones, not every one. The sample yields about 70,000 clones, around 76% seen once. The sequencing input was peripheral blood. The receptors were gathered from a woman at least 80 years old with active or convalescent COVID-19.

The V gene is TRBV19, the J gene TRBJ2-2; weak D call: TRBD2 (6 bases). The length of the CDR3 is 15 residues. V lost 5 bases and J 3 bases, leaving 13 bases between the germline ends. Germline loops: CDR1 LNHDA, CDR2 SQIVND (reference sequence). DNA for the CDR3: TGTGCCAGTAGTGGGGGGACCTCACACACCGGGGAGCTGTTTTTT. Translated: CASSGGTSHTGELFF. The whole variable domain, filled in from reference TRBV19 and TRBJ2-2, reads DGGITQSPKYLFRKEGQNVTLSCEQNLNHDAMYWYRQDPGQGLRLIYYSQIVNDFQKGDIAEGYSVSREKKESFPLTVTSAQKNPTAFYLCASSGGTSHTGELFFGEGSRLTVL.

The genes are TRBV11-2 and TRBJ2-7; unclear D gene. The CDR3 runs 14 residues. Germline CDR1 SGHAT, CDR2 FQNNGV. Deletions cut 3 bases from V and 4 bases from J, with 13 bases between. The chain's CDR3 is CASSFYSGVYEQYF. The CDR3 coding sequence is TGTGCCAGCAGCTTTTACAGTGGCGTGTACGAGCAGTACTTC.

The chain couples TRBV11-2 to TRBJ2-2; D unclear. V lost 8 bases to trimming and J lost 0 bases, with 10 bases between them. In germline, CDR1 is SGHAT, CDR2 FQNNGV. This CDR3 comprises 14 residues. This CDR3 reads CASRPDSNTGELFF. The CDR3 coding sequence is TGTGCCAGCCGACCAGACTCGAACACCGGGGAGCTGTTTTTT. Supplemented by reference TRBV11-2 and TRBJ2-2, the full variable domain reads EAGVAQSPRYKIIEKRQSVAFWCNPISGHATLYWYQQILGQGPKLLIQFQNNGVVDDSQLPKDRFSAERLKGVDSTLKIQPAKLEDSAVYLCASRPDSNTGELFFGEGSRLTVL.

This clone has more than one count but fewer than ten. The chain recombines TRBV5-4 with TRBJ2-5, with a tentative D call TRBD2 (6 bases). Germline loops: CDR1 SGHNT, CDR2 YYREEE (reference sequence). Trimming pared 4 bases from V and 5 bases from J, leaving 12 bases between. The CDR3 is 13 residues long. As DNA, the CDR3 is TGTGCCAGCAGCCTACGGGAGTTGGAGACCCAGTACTTC. It specifies CASSLRELETQYF.

V is TRBV7-2 and J is TRBJ2-7; no clear D gene. V was trimmed by 1 base and J by 3 bases, leaving 10 bases between them. Germline-derived CDR1 and CDR2 are SGHTA and FQGNSA. The CDR3 totals 14 residues. The CDR3 loop reads CASSLGTLFYEQYF. The DNA for the CDR3 is TGTGCCAGCAGCTTAGGTACATTATTCTACGAGCAGTACTTC.

The chain employs TRBV9 and TRBJ2-3; 8 nucleotides match TRBD1. V lost 3 bases, J lost 6 bases, and 6 bases stayed unmatched. CDR1 and CDR2 (germline): SGDLS, YYNGEE. CDR3 length equals 14 residues. The chain's CDR3 is CASSAGQGPDTQYF. The CDR3 bases are TGTGCCAGCAGCGCCGGACAGGGCCCGGATACGCAGTATTTT.

The chain links TRBV21-1 to TRBJ2-3; TRBD1, as called in the table, went unchecked against the DNA. TRBV21-1 is designated a pseudogene. The CDR3 covers 17 residues. The CDR3 DNA is TGTGCCAGCAGCAAAGCGGGACAGGGAACAAGCACAGATACGCAGTATTTT. This codes for CASSKAGQGTSTDTQYF.

This clone showed up just a few times. The chain couples TRBV27 to TRBJ2-6; 9 bases fit TRBD2. The length of the CDR3 is 17 residues. Per the germline V gene, CDR1 is MNHEY and CDR2 is SMNVEV (reference sequence). The V segment lost 1 base and the J segment 3 bases; nucleotides outside the gene matches: 4. The CDR3 sequence: CASSLYAGGLGANVLTF. The CDR3 coding sequence is TGTGCCAGCAGTTTATACGCGGGGGGGCTTGGGGCCAACGTCCTGACTTTC.

This chain uses TRBV30 with TRBJ1-1, with 7 bases aligning to TRBD1. In germline, CDR1 is GTSNPN, CDR2 SVGIG (reference sequence). The CDR3 spans 12 residues. With V trimmed by 2 bases and J by 11 bases, 8 bases remained unmatched. The CDR3 DNA reads TGTGCCTGGAGTCAAACGGGACAGCAGGCTTTCTTT. Protein: CAWSQTGQQAFF.

The rearrangement uses TRBV6-5 and TRBJ2-1; 12 bases fit TRBD2. CDR1 is MNHEY, CDR2 SVGAGI, per germline. The CDR3 extends over 15 amino acids. The trim removed 5 bases at V and 9 bases at J, leaving 8 bases unmatched. CDR3: CASSPLAGGPGEQFF. The CDR3 nucleotides read TGTGCCAGCAGTCCCCTAGCGGGGGGGCCGGGTGAGCAGTTCTTC.

The rearrangement uses TRBV5-1 and TRBJ1-1; TRBD1 is a possible D gene (5 bases). Trimming removed 1 base from V and 3 bases from J, with 22 bases in between. This CDR3 spans 18 amino acids. Germline CDR1 reads SGHRS; CDR2 reads YFSETQ. CDR3 loop: CASSLSPGLMLGDTEAFF. The CDR3 DNA reads as TGCGCCAGCAGCTTGTCGCCGGGACTGATGTTGGGTGACACTGAAGCTTTCTTT.

CDR3 in amino acids: CASSQGARGYTF. The CDR3 bases are TGTGCCAGCAGTCAGGGGGCGAGAGGCTACACCTTC. The chain links TRBV6-5 to TRBJ1-2; 8 bases match TRBD1. The trim removed 5 bases at V and 8 bases at J, leaving 4 bases unmatched. The length of the CDR3 is 12 residues. CDR1 is MNHEY, CDR2 SVGAGI, per germline.

This chain links TRBV6-6 with TRBJ1-1, with D uncertain. Between the trimmed V and J ends, which lost 6 bases and 3 bases, there was a span of 8 bases. The CDR3 covers 12 residues. Looked up from germline, CDR1 is MNHNY and CDR2 is SVGAGI (reference sequence). The CDR3: CASSLGDTEAFF. In nucleotides, the CDR3 is TGTGCCAGCAGCCTCGGGGACACTGAAGCTTTCTTT.

This clone was observed at least ten times. The rearrangement uses TRBV7-2 and TRBJ2-7, with D hard to call. Looked up from germline, CDR1 is SGHTA and CDR2 is FQGNSA. CDR3 size: 15 residues. V shed 1 base and J shed 1 base, with 11 bases lying between them. CDR3 in amino acids: CASSLGIDASYEQYF. CDR3 sequence (DNA): TGTGCCAGCAGCTTAGGAATAGATGCTTCCTACGAGCAGTACTTC.